This entry lists 23 T cell receptor beta chains sequenced from one sample in a study of blood T cell repertoires in COVID-19. Method: immunoSEQ multiplex PCR; TCRdb's copy keeps in-frame clones and lacks some. The table shows about 400,000 clones, with 88% occurring only once. Sequencing was done on a sample of PBMCs or T cells enriched from blood (not recorded which). These receptors originate from a middle-aged woman with acute COVID-19.

The chain links TRBV3-1 (or the pseudogene TRBV3-2) to TRBJ1-4; TRBD1 is a possible D gene (6 bases). Trimming shortened V by 0 bases and J by 13 bases, and 15 bases separated the two germline ends. The CDR3 has 14 residues. Germline CDR1 is LGHDT and CDR2 is YNNKEL (reference sequence). The CDR3 spells CASSQDFGRGGLFF. CDR3 sequence (DNA): TGTGCCAGCAGCCAAGATTTCGGGAGGGGGGGACTGTTTTTT.

V usage is TRBV2 and J usage is TRBJ2-1; 12 positions agree with TRBD2. The CDR3 is made up of 12 amino acids. V trimming: 9 bases; J trimming: 9 bases; junction bases outside the gene matches: 3. Per germline, CDR1 SNHLY and CDR2 FYNNEI. The CDR3 protein is CASTTSGGEQFF. As DNA, the CDR3 is TGTGCCAGTACGACTAGCGGGGGTGAGCAGTTCTTC.

This chain joins TRBV15 and TRBJ1-1; possible D gene TRBD1, 6 bases. The germline gives CDR1 LNHNV, CDR2 YYDKDF (reference sequence). The CDR3 spans 15 residues. Trimming stripped 0 bases from V and 2 bases from J, with 10 bases between. Here the CDR3 DNA reads TGTGCCACCAGCAGAGAGAGGACAGTTAACACTGAAGCTTTCTTT. Translating gives CATSRERTVNTEAFF.

Notes on this clone: Other nucleotide sequences from this sample produce the same CDR3. CDR3 sequence (DNA): TGTGCCAGTAGTATCGGGACAGGCTACTCCTACGAGCAGTACTTC. Its translation is CASSIGTGYSYEQYF. The chain carries TRBV19 and TRBJ2-7; 8 bases fit TRBD1. The V segment lost 3 bases and the J segment 0 bases; nucleotides outside the gene matches: 4. The germline V gene encodes CDR1 LNHDA and CDR2 SQIVND (reference sequence). The CDR3 is 15 amino acids.

The J gene is TRBJ1-4, the V gene TRBV29-1; TRBD1 aligns across 7 bases. In germline, CDR1 is SQVTM, CDR2 ANQGSEA. The CDR3 length is 15 residues. J was trimmed by 4 bases and V by 6 bases; bases with no gene match: 11. CDR3 sequence (DNA): TGCAGCGTCTCAGGGACAGCGCCATATAATGAAAAACTGTTTTTT. Protein product: CSVSGTAPYNEKLFF.

The chain has TRBV9 and TRBJ1-2; tentatively, D is TRBD1 (6 bases). Germline V lookup: CDR1 SGDLS, CDR2 YYNGEE. CDR3 length: 12 residues. Trimming left V 6 bases short and J 4 bases short, with 10 bases between. The CDR3 nucleotides read TGTGCCAGCAATCTAGGGGGCTATGGCTACACCTTC. Protein: CASNLGGYGYTF.

The chain links TRBV19 to TRBJ2-7; D might be TRBD1 (6 bases). The CDR3 totals 12 residues. Germline V CDR1 and CDR2: LNHDA, SQIVND (reference sequence). V lost 6 bases to trimming and J lost 3 bases, with 9 bases between them. This chain's CDR3 is CASRKQGYEQYF. CDR3 nucleotides: TGTGCCAGTAGGAAACAGGGCTACGAGCAGTACTTC.

This chain connects TRBV5-1 to TRBJ1-2; D remains ambiguous. This CDR3 spans 13 amino acids. Germline values: CDR1 SGHRS, CDR2 YFSETQ. V dropped 5 bases and J dropped 5 bases, with 13 bases sitting between them. The DNA for the CDR3 is TGCGCCAGCAGTCGGTCTGATTCGTATGGCTACACCTTC. It is translated as CASSRSDSYGYTF.

The chain carries TRBV5-5 and TRBJ1-3; D is perhaps TRBD1 (6 bases). The germline gives CDR1 SGHKS, CDR2 YYEKEE (reference sequence). The CDR3 contains 16 residues. Trimming pared 2 bases from V and 0 bases from J, leaving 12 bases between. The CDR3 loop is CASSFGQSNSGNTIYF. The CDR3 DNA reads TGTGCCAGCAGCTTCGGACAGTCCAACTCTGGAAACACCATATATTTT.

The chain has TRBV3-1 (or the pseudogene TRBV3-2) and TRBJ2-7; 10 bases are a match to TRBD1. CDR1 and CDR2 (germline): LGHDT, YNNKEL (reference sequence). The CDR3 loop spans 15 amino acids. Unmatched junction bases numbered 10, after V lost 7 bases and J lost 4 bases. CDR3 nucleotide sequence: TGTGCCAGCAACAGACAGGGGGCCTCCGGGTACGAGCAGTACTTC. Translated: CASNRQGASGYEQYF.

V gene TRBV25-1 combines with J gene TRBJ1-1, with D unclear. Germline V CDR1 and CDR2: MGHDK, SYGVNS. Trimming took 8 bases from V and 6 from J, leaving 13 bases between them. This CDR3 is built from 12 residues. The CDR3 DNA follows: TGTGCCAGCGGGTCCCCGGGGTCTGAAGCTTTCTTT. Residues: CASGSPGSEAFF.

The CDR3: CASSLAGRGSGEQFF. The CDR3 nucleotides read TGTGCCAGCAGCTTAGCTGGCAGGGGGAGTGGTGAGCAGTTCTTC. The V call is TRBV7-9, the J call TRBJ2-1; 7 nucleotides match TRBD1. This CDR3 region has 15 residues. Germline CDR1 is SEHNR and CDR2 is FQNEAQ (reference sequence). V lost 0 bases, J lost 9 bases, and 8 bases stayed unmatched.

In its sample, this clone was seen once. The rearrangement joins TRBV5-5 to TRBJ1-1; 7 bases agree with TRBD1. The V segment lost 0 bases and the J segment 0 bases; nucleotides outside the gene matches: 2. Germline V gene data show CDR1 as SGHKS and CDR2 as YYEKEE (reference sequence). The CDR3 contains 15 residues. CDR3 sequence (DNA): TGTGCCAGCAGCTTGGGGGGACAGATGAACACTGAAGCTTTCTTT. Its translation: CASSLGGQMNTEAFF. Full variable domain (missing parts from reference TRBV5-5 and TRBJ1-1): DAGVTQSPTHLIKTRGQQVTLRCSPISGHKSVSWYQQVLGQGPQFIFQYYEKEERGRGNFPDRFSARQFPNYSSELNVNALLLGDSALYLCASSLGGQMNTEAFFGQGTRLTVV.

This chain uses TRBV9 with TRBJ2-1; D is possibly TRBD2 (5 bases). CDR3 length equals 15 residues. Germline-derived CDR1 and CDR2 are SGDLS and YYNGEE. With 0 bases removed from V and 8 bases from J, the gap between germline ends came to 15 bases. The CDR3 reads CASSVEGGGSDEQFF. DNA for the CDR3: TGTGCCAGCAGCGTAGAAGGAGGAGGTTCAGATGAGCAGTTCTTC.

The chain employs TRBV4-1 and TRBJ2-2, with a possible D match to TRBD2 (6 bases). The CDR3 loop spans 16 amino acids. CDR1 and CDR2 (germline): MGHRA, YSYEKL. Deletions cut 2 bases from V and 7 bases from J, with 17 bases between. The CDR3 is CASSQRFGGVVGELFF. The CDR3 coding sequence is TGCGCCAGCAGCCAAAGGTTTGGCGGGGTTGTCGGGGAGCTGTTTTTT.

Concerning this clone: This specimen includes other DNA sequences encoding the same CDR3. The chain joins TRBV3-1 (or the pseudogene TRBV3-2) to TRBJ1-2; D may be TRBD1 (6 bases). V shed 4 bases and J shed 4 bases, with 10 bases lying between them. The CDR3 has 13 residues. The germline gives CDR1 LGHDT, CDR2 YNNKEL (reference sequence). As DNA, the CDR3 is TGTGCCAGCAGCCCGGGACATTCCTATGGCTACACCTTC. Translating it yields CASSPGHSYGYTF.

The CDR3 coding sequence is TGCGCCAGCAGCTACAATGGCAATCAGCCCCAGCATTTT. Its translation is CASSYNGNQPQHF. The rearrangement joins TRBV5-1 to TRBJ1-5; D is uncertain. The CDR3 is 13 amino acids. The V end was cut by 3 bases, the J end by 2 bases, with 6 bases between. Germline loops: CDR1 SGHRS, CDR2 YFSETQ.

This clone was observed a single time. The chain uses TRBV6-5 and TRBJ1-2; D ambiguous. V dropped 6 bases and J dropped 0 bases, with 8 bases sitting between them. This CDR3 has 13 residues. Germline V lookup: CDR1 MNHEY, CDR2 SVGAGI. Here the CDR3 reads CASRRPTNYGYTF. The CDR3 DNA reads as TGTGCCAGCAGGCGGCCTACTAACTATGGCTACACCTTC.

The V call is TRBV30, the J call TRBJ2-7, with a weak D call TRBD1 (7 bases). CDR3 length equals 14 residues. Germline CDR1 and CDR2: GTSNPN and SVGIG (reference sequence). V was trimmed by 3 bases and J by 9 bases, leaving 21 bases between them. CDR3: CAWREGAIYGGQYF. The CDR3 bases are TGTGCCTGGAGGGAGGGGGCCATCTACGGTGGGCAGTACTTC.

V is TRBV28 and J is TRBJ1-4, with a possible D match to TRBD1 (5 bases). Germline values: CDR1 MDHEN, CDR2 SYDVKM. The CDR3 has 16 amino acids. Between the trimmed V and J ends, which lost 6 bases and 8 bases, there was a span of 22 bases. CDR3 in DNA: TGTGCCAGCAGCCTCAGGCGGGGTCAGGGTCGCGAAAAACTGTTTTTT. It translates to CASSLRRGQGREKLFF. Based on the CDR3 plus reference TRBV28 and TRBJ1-4, the full variable domain is DVKVTQSSRYLVKRTGEKVFLECVQDMDHENMFWYRQDPGLGLRLIYFSYDVKMKEKGDIPEGYSVSREKKERFSLILESASTNQTSMYLCASSLRRGQGREKLFFGSGTQLSVL.

The chain recombines TRBV13 with TRBJ1-3, with TRBD1 identical over 7 bases. In germline, CDR1 is PRHDT, CDR2 FYEKMQ (reference sequence). There are 16 residues in the CDR3. V lost 5 bases and J lost 2; bases outside the gene matches: 9. The CDR3 protein is CASSPRQGRAGNTIYF. The CDR3 bases are TGTGCCAGCAGCCCCCGACAGGGCCGGGCTGGAAACACCATATATTTT. The full variable domain, in which reference TRBV13 and TRBJ1-3 provide the parts outside the CDR3, is AAGVIQSPRHLIKEKRETATLKCYPIPRHDTVYWYQQGPGQDPQFLISFYEKMQSDKGSIPDRFSAQQFSDYHSELNMSSLELGDSALYFCASSPRQGRAGNTIYFGEGSWLTVV.

The genes are TRBV4-1 and TRBJ1-1, with 7 bases matching TRBD1. Unmatched junction bases numbered 3, after V lost 1 base and J lost 4 bases. Germline CDR1 MGHRA, CDR2 YSYEKL. The CDR3 loop spans 14 amino acids. The CDR3 bases are TGCGCCAGCAGCCAAGGACAGGGTTTCACTGAAGCTTTCTTT. Its translation is CASSQGQGFTEAFF.

The chain carries TRBV3-1 (or the pseudogene TRBV3-2) and TRBJ1-4; TRBD1 is a possible D gene (6 bases). The CDR3 contains 15 residues. V lost 2 bases and J 0 bases, leaving 7 bases between the germline ends. Looked up from germline, CDR1 is LGHDT and CDR2 is YNNKEL (reference sequence). This CDR3 is CASSQRQATNEKLFF. The CDR3 region has the DNA TGTGCCAGCAGCCAAAGACAGGCAACTAATGAAAAACTGTTTTTT.